These 17 T cell receptor beta chains originate from one sample sequenced in a study of blood T cell repertoires in COVID-19. Profiled with immunoSEQ multiplex PCR; TCRdb holds only in-frame clones, not every one. The sample shows roughly 230,000 clones, around 84% of them seen only once. Sequencing input: peripheral blood. The origin of the receptors is a man aged 40-49 years with acute or convalescent COVID-19.

The rearrangement uses TRBV29-1 and TRBJ1-2, with 8 positions matching TRBD1. The CDR3 has 12 amino acids. Germline values: CDR1 SQVTM, CDR2 ANQGSEA. The ends lost 7 bases at V and 4 bases at J; junction bases unmatched: 5. The CDR3 nucleotides read TGCAGCGCTCTCGACAGGGGCTATGGCTACACCTTC. Its translation is CSALDRGYGYTF.

This clone was seen a single time. This chain uses TRBV28 with TRBJ1-2; 9 nucleotides line up with TRBD1. The CDR3 has 14 residues. V shed 2 bases and J 4 bases; nucleotides not matched to a gene: 2. The germline V gene has CDR1 MDHEN and CDR2 SYDVKM. Here the CDR3 reads CASSLRDRVYGYTF. The CDR3 coding sequence is TGTGCCAGCAGTTTAAGGGACAGGGTCTATGGCTACACCTTC.

The rearrangement uses TRBV7-9 and TRBJ1-1, with D perhaps TRBD1 (6 bases). V lost 5 bases and J 8 bases, leaving 6 bases between the germline ends. The CDR3 runs to 10 residues. Germline lookup yields CDR1 SEHNR and CDR2 FQNEAQ (reference sequence). CDR3 protein: CASSQGEAFF. The CDR3 DNA reads TGTGCCAGCAGCCAGGGGGAAGCTTTCTTT.

The V gene is TRBV29-1, the J gene TRBJ1-2; 7 bases are a match to TRBD1. Germline trimming cut 1 base from V and 7 bases from J; bases unmatched to any gene: 6. Looked up from germline, CDR1 is SQVTM and CDR2 is ANQGSEA. The CDR3 covers 13 residues. The DNA for the CDR3 is TGCAGCGTTGAAGTGGAGGGGGCCTTTGGCTACACCTTC. Its protein product is CSVEVEGAFGYTF.

The chain combines TRBV5-1 with TRBJ1-4; TRBD1 matches at 9 bases. Looked up from germline, CDR1 is SGHRS and CDR2 is YFSETQ. The CDR3 sequence is 18 residues long. V lost 5 bases and J lost 0; bases outside the gene matches: 11. CDR3 amino acids: CASRPTGTGISTNEKLFF. CDR3 coding DNA: TGCGCCAGCAGGCCTACCGGGACAGGGATCTCAACTAATGAAAAACTGTTTTTT.

The genes are TRBV30 and TRBJ2-7, with unresolved D. V lost 2 bases to trimming and J lost 2 bases, with 7 bases between them. Germline V gives CDR1 GTSNPN, CDR2 SVGIG (reference sequence). The CDR3 extends over 12 amino acids. The CDR3 loop reads CAWSPPAYEQYF. The CDR3 DNA follows: TGTGCCTGGAGTCCCCCTGCCTACGAGCAGTACTTC. Full variable domain (remainder filled in from reference TRBV30 and TRBJ2-7): SQTIHQWPATLVQPVGSPLSLECTVEGTSNPNLYWYRQAAGRGLQLLFYSVGIGQISSEVPQNLSASRPQDRQFILSSKKLLLSDSGFYLCAWSPPAYEQYFGPGTRLTVT.

This clone was counted between two and nine times. The limits of the CDR3 on the DNA are not certain, so only TCRdb's listed CDR3 is given. The chain links TRBV19 to TRBJ1-4. The CDR3 adds up to 14 amino acids, both ends counted. The germline V gene has CDR1 LNHDA and CDR2 SQIVND (reference sequence). The CDR3: CASTSGWPNEKLFF.

The chain employs TRBV24-1 and TRBJ2-1; 13 bases fit TRBD2. Germline V CDR1 and CDR2: KGHDR, SFDVKD. Germline trimming cut 3 bases from V and 4 bases from J; bases unmatched to any gene: 5. This CDR3 contains 17 residues. The CDR3 bases are TGTGCCACCAGTGATACCGGGACTAGCGGGGCTTACAATGAGCAGTTCTTC. Translating gives CATSDTGTSGAYNEQFF.

This clone was observed a few times. This chain links TRBV9 with TRBJ1-2; D unresolved. This CDR3 has 15 amino acids. V dropped 0 bases and J dropped 3 bases, with 12 bases sitting between them. Germline V gene data show CDR1 as SGDLS and CDR2 as YYNGEE. Here the CDR3 reads CASSVADGGDYGYTF. CDR3 DNA sequence: TGTGCCAGCAGCGTAGCAGATGGAGGAGACTATGGCTACACCTTC. The complete variable domain, with remaining parts taken from reference TRBV9 and TRBJ1-2, reads DSGVTQTPKHLITATGQRVTLRCSPRSGDLSVYWYQQSLDQGLQFLIQYYNGEERAKGNILERFSAQQFPDLHSELNLSSLELGDSALYFCASSVADGGDYGYTFGSGTRLTVV.

The chain has TRBV4-1 and TRBJ1-2, with 9 bases identical to TRBD1. V lost 2 bases to trimming and J lost 4 bases; unmatched junction nucleotides: 5. The CDR3 is 15 residues long. Germline assignment: CDR1 MGHRA and CDR2 YSYEKL. The CDR3 DNA reads TGCGCCAGCAGCCAAAAGGGACAGGGACTCTATGGCTACACCTTC. As protein: CASSQKGQGLYGYTF.

V gene TRBV19 combines with J gene TRBJ2-6, with TRBD2 matching over 9 bases. The CDR3 extends over 18 amino acids. Trimming at V came to 0 bases and at J to 0 bases, leaving 3 bases not matched to a gene. In germline, CDR1 is LNHDA, CDR2 SQIVND (reference sequence). The CDR3, as DNA: TGTGCCAGTAGTATAGAAGGAGCGGGGGGCTCTGGGGCCAACGTCCTGACTTTC. Translation gives CASSIEGAGGSGANVLTF.

This sequence joins TRBV27 and TRBJ1-1, with D hard to call. The CDR3 runs to 13 residues. Trimming removed 5 bases at V and 1 base at J, with 8 bases between. Germline CDR1 and CDR2: MNHEY and SMNVEV (reference sequence). The CDR3 is CASSPYRNTEAFF. The CDR3 bases are TGTGCCAGCAGTCCCTACAGGAACACTGAAGCTTTCTTT.

V and J are TRBV27 and TRBJ1-1, with TRBD1 matching over 7 bases. The ends lost 7 bases at V and 0 bases at J; junction bases unmatched: 5. The CDR3 spans 14 residues. CDR1 is MNHEY and CDR2 is SMNVEV in the germline V gene (reference sequence). Here the CDR3 reads CASTRDSMNTEAFF. The CDR3 DNA follows: TGTGCCAGCACCCGGGACAGCATGAACACTGAAGCTTTCTTT.

CDR3 sequence reads: CASSQKGARSPLHF. The CDR3 DNA reads TGTGCCAGCAGCCAAAAGGGGGCACGTTCACCCCTCCACTTT. The rearrangement uses TRBV3-1 (or the pseudogene TRBV3-2) and TRBJ1-6; 7 nucleotides agree with TRBD1. The CDR3 runs to 14 residues. The V gene end was trimmed by 2 bases and the J gene end by 9 bases; junction bases not matched to a gene: 4. From germline, CDR1 is LGHDT and CDR2 YNNKEL (reference sequence).

Remarks on this clone: The junction departs from germline at one end; a sequencing error may be responsible. The gene calls are TRBV6-6 and TRBJ1-2; 8 bases line up with TRBD1. The CDR3 extends over 14 amino acids. The germline V gene has CDR1 MNHNY and CDR2 SVGAGI (reference sequence). CDR3 residues: CASSAGQGNSGYTF. For the CDR3, the DNA is TGTGCCAGCAGTGCTGGACAGGGCAACTCTGGCTACACCTTC.

Written as DNA, the CDR3 is TGTGCCAGCAGCTTAGGTGGAGGGATCCTCGCTTCTTACGAGCAGTACTTC. Its translation: CASSLGGGILASYEQYF. V and J are TRBV7-8 and TRBJ2-7, with D tentatively TRBD2 (6 bases). V was cut by 1 base and J by 4 bases, with 20 bases left in between. This CDR3 has 17 amino acids. Germline lookup yields CDR1 SGHVS and CDR2 FQNEAQ.

J is TRBJ1-2 and V is TRBV2, with a tentative D call TRBD1 (5 bases). The CDR3 consists of 14 residues. Trimming took off 6 bases at V and 4 bases at J, with 15 bases between the two ends. CDR1 is SNHLY, CDR2 FYNNEI, per germline. The CDR3 nucleotides read TGTGCCAGCAGCTGGGACTCTACAATCTATGGCTACACCTTC. It translates to CASSWDSTIYGYTF.